This T cell receptor beta chain was identified during a study of blood T cell repertoires in COVID-19 (TCRdb year 2020). Background for the entire study: Samples covering the acute and convalescent phases of COVID-19 were provided by collaborators in the United States, Italy and Spain. The material from the prospective study consisted of cDNA or gDNA derived from T cells, B-cell-depleted T cells, or PBMCs. Deeply sampled blood TCRbeta repertoires from subjects exposed to, actively infected with, or recovered from COVID-19 were included in the dataset. The repertoires were made available in a free public database intended to serve as a resource for research on the immune response to SARS-CoV-2. The samples were drawn from two sources: the first 160 participants of the ongoing ImmuneRACE study, and 1,254 subjects contributed by 6 global collaborators. Nearly every sample came with metadata listing a de-identified subject ID, COVID-19 status, age in years and sex. Where HLA class I and class II types were available, the types were taken from metadata supplied by the sample provider, not from assay-based typing. What the authors observed across the whole study: How much clinical and demographic metadata was included differed by source and by participant, and the metadata was provided uncurated.

Each collaborating institution followed its own protocols to collect whole blood in K2EDTA tubes. For TCRbeta analysis, collaborators shipped samples as frozen whole blood, isolated PBMCs, or DNA extracted from either of those sample types. TCRbeta CDR3 regions were amplified from genomic DNA using the immunoSEQ Assay, a bias-controlled multiplex PCR. In the original analysis: The number of nucleated cells in each sample was estimated from the amplification of reference gene primers within the assay. Sequence reads were collapsed and filtered to measure the absolute abundance of every unique TCRbeta CDR3 rearrangement. For each sample, productive Simpson clonality was calculated as the square root of Simpson's diversity index across productive rearrangements. TCRdb mirrors the immuneACCESS table, restricted to in-frame sequences. Some clones are absent from its copies; in checked studies, under half trace to an unresolved V gene, and the reason for the others is unknown. The V and J calls and the clone size are those of that table, but D and trimming were determined from the DNA. The sample table records about 51,000 clones; about 91% of these occur just once. The top ten hold 2.5% to 3.5% of the sample.

Cut back by 2 bases and 0 bases, the V and J ends lie 14 bases apart. The germline V gene provides CDR1 LGHNT and CDR2 FRNRAP. The CDR3 contains 17 residues, cysteine and phenylalanine counted. Only CDR3 DNA is held: 51 bases, read in frame from base 1. This clone showed up just once. Its binding antigen is unknown. No much larger clone exists at a distance of one base, and base qualities are not known. The receptor chain draws on TRBV12-5 and TRBJ1-3, with the D gene uncertain. The source of this sequence is a man over 45 with acute or convalescent COVID-19. Sample: peripheral blood. The CDR3 sequence is CASGLQIGGNSGNTIYF. The DNA sequence reads TGTGCTAGTGGTTTGCAAATTGGAGGGAACTCTGGAAACACCATATATTTT.